This T cell receptor beta chain originates from a study of control samples from healthy donors and cancer patients. Trimming took 4 bases from V and 10 from J, leaving 8 bases between them. Germline CDR1 reads SGHKS; CDR2 reads YYEKEE (reference sequence). The CDR3 has 11 residues. The data were produced by immunoSEQ multiplex PCR, yet TCRdb's version contains in-frame clones alone and is incomplete. The sample has 400,000 to 450,000 clones, 75% to 95% seen once. This clonotype was sampled from a man aged 35-49 years with head and neck cancer. Source material: PBMCs. The chain is built from TRBV5-5 and TRBJ2-2, with D unresolved. The CDR3 region is CASSVTEELFF. The CDR3 coding sequence is TGTGCCAGCAGCGTAACTGAGGAGCTGTTTTTT. Based on the CDR3 plus reference TRBV5-5 and TRBJ2-2, the full variable domain is DAGVTQSPTHLIKTRGQQVTLRCSPISGHKSVSWYQQVLGQGPQFIFQYYEKEERGRGNFPDRFSARQFPNYSSELNVNALLLGDSALYLCASSVTEELFFGEGSRLTVL.